This T cell receptor (beta chain) was sequenced during a study of cytomegalovirus exposure and HLA in healthy donors. Details on this clone: Its antigen remains unknown.

Findings of the study overall: TCR beta chains numbering roughly 150 were designated cytomegalovirus-associated.

60 Vbeta and 13 Jbeta primers were used in PCR. Assay: immunoSEQ multiplex PCR; the TCRdb copy retains only in-frame clones and omits some. The sample lists almost 200,000 clones; more than 75% were seen once. Germline-derived CDR1 and CDR2 are MNHEY and SVGAGI. V was pared by 6 bases and J by 3 bases, with 9 bases of the junction left unmatched. The CDR3 has 15 residues. The origin of this receptor is a male donor in good health and CMV-seropositive. The chain has TRBV6-5 and TRBJ2-3; 7 bases map to TRBD1. Specimen: PBMCs. The CDR3 sequence: CASSANRGWTDTQYF. The CDR3 region has the DNA TGTGCCAGCAGCGCGAACAGGGGTTGGACAGATACGCAGTATTTT.